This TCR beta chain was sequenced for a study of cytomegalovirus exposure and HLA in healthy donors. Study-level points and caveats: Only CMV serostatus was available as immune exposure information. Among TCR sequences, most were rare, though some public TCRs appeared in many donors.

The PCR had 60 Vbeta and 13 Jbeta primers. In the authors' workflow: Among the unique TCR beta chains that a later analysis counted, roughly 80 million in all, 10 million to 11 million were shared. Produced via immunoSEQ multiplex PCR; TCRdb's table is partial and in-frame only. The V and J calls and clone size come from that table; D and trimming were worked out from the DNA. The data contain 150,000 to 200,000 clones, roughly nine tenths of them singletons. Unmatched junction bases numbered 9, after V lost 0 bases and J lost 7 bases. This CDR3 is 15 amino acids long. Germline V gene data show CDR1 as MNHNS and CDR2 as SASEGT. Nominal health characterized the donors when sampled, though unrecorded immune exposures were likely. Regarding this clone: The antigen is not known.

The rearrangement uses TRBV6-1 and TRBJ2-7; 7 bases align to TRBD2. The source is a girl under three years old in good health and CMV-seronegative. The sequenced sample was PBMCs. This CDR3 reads CASSEALLWGGEQYF. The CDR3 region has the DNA TGTGCCAGCAGTGAAGCGCTTCTGTGGGGAGGGGAGCAGTACTTC.